The T cell receptor (beta chain) under discussion was sequenced for a study of T cells after yellow fever vaccination. TCR cDNA was made by 5'RACE template switching, adding a universal primer site and UMIs. TCRdb independently ran MiXCR on the 5' RACE reads; one entry per CDR3 protein. The sample contains roughly 400,000 distinct CDR3 sequences, roughly a sixth of which appear only once. V gave up 0 bases and J gave up 5 bases, with 10 bases separating them. The CDR3 length is 14 residues. Germline loops: CDR1 LGHNA, CDR2 YNFKEQ. This clonotype has ten or more counts. Antigen unknown. General study points: Boosting was followed by the reappearance of most primary-vaccination clones (around 95% CD4, about 89% CD8). FACS-sorted repertoires could contain abundant clonotypes contaminating from the bulk population. Some clonotypes, a small share, were shared between CD4 and CD8 compartments.

This receptor was obtained from a man aged 18 to 30 who received the YFV17D yellow fever vaccine. The gene calls are TRBV4-2 and TRBJ2-5; D possibly matches TRBD1 or TRBD2 (5 bases each). Specimen: PBMCs, collected before the yellow fever booster vaccination. The CDR3 sequence is CASSQDLGEETQYF. The CDR3 DNA reads TGTGCCAGCAGCCAAGATCTAGGGGAGGAGACCCAGTACTTC.